The 10 T cell receptor beta chains in this list originate from one sample, sequenced in a study of T cells after yellow fever vaccination. TCRdb analysed the 5' RACE reads with MiXCR anew, one entry per CDR3 protein. The sample carries about 430,000 distinct CDR3 sequences, about 17% recorded once. The source material was PBMCs, sampled before the yellow fever booster vaccination. Receptor source: a man in his late teens or twenties who received the YFV17D yellow fever vaccine.

This clonotype was seen only a few times. The chain employs TRBV25-1 and TRBJ2-1; D might be TRBD2 (5 bases). Trimming removed 2 bases from V and 8 bases from J, with 13 bases in between. Germline CDR1 MGHDK, CDR2 SYGVNS. This CDR3 has 14 amino acids. The chain's CDR3 is CASSEEGTRHEQFF. CDR3 in DNA: TGTGCCAGCAGTGAAGAGGGAACGCGCCATGAGCAGTTCTTC.

This clonotype came up many times. V gene TRBV5-1 combines with J gene TRBJ2-1, with 12 bases identical to TRBD1. The germline gives CDR1 SGHRS, CDR2 YFSETQ. V shed 4 bases and J 6 bases; nucleotides not matched to a gene: 11. The CDR3 spans 17 residues. DNA of the CDR3: TGCGCCAGCAGCCCTAGGGGGACAGGGGGCCACTCCAATGAGCAGTTCTTC. It specifies CASSPRGTGGHSNEQFF.

The V gene is TRBV24-1, the J gene TRBJ1-5; 8 bases are a match to TRBD1. V lost 7 bases and J lost 0; bases outside the gene matches: 10. The CDR3 has 17 amino acids. Germline CDR1 KGHDR, CDR2 SFDVKD. The CDR3 DNA is TGTGCCACCAGCGGACAGGGAGATTTTGATAGCAATCAGCCCCAGCATTTT. It is translated as CATSGQGDFDSNQPQHF.

This clonotype was found a few times. The chain employs TRBV12-3 or TRBV12-4 and TRBJ1-1, with TRBD1 matching 7 bases. The V and J ends lost 7 bases and 5 bases, in that order; junction bases with no gene match: 7. The CDR3 extends over 13 amino acids. CDR3 sequence: CASTTGEITEAFF. The CDR3 nucleotides are TGTGCCAGCACTACAGGGGAAATAACTGAAGCTTTCTTT.

The CDR3, as DNA: TGTGCCAGCAGTTCGTCCGCCGTAGAGACCCAGTACTTC. This translates into CASSSSAVETQYF. This chain connects TRBV2 to TRBJ2-5; D remains ambiguous. Trimming removed 5 bases at V and 4 bases at J, with 11 bases between. Germline CDR1 reads SNHLY; CDR2 reads FYNNEI. This CDR3 comprises 13 residues.

On this clonotype: Relative to the germline gene, one junction end is altered; a read error may explain this. The chain links TRBV27 to TRBJ2-7; 9 nucleotides line up with TRBD2. The CDR3 is 12 residues long. In germline, CDR1 is MNHEY, CDR2 SMNVEV (reference sequence). The CDR3 reads CASSFGSGGLHF. In DNA, the CDR3 is TGTGCCAGCAGTTTCGGTAGCGGGGGTCTCCACTTC.

This clonotype came up a few times. The chain uses TRBV9 and TRBJ1-1, with D perhaps TRBD1 (6 bases). The CDR3 contains 14 residues. The germline V and J ends were trimmed by 3 bases and 2 bases, with 11 bases remaining between them. Germline values: CDR1 SGDLS, CDR2 YYNGEE. The CDR3 DNA reads as TGTGCCAGCAGCGCTGCGGGACACAACACTGAAGCTTTCTTT. Protein: CASSAAGHNTEAFF. The entire variable domain, with the rest obtained from reference TRBV9 and TRBJ1-1, is as follows: DSGVTQTPKHLITATGQRVTLRCSPRSGDLSVYWYQQSLDQGLQFLIQYYNGEERAKGNILERFSAQQFPDLHSELNLSSLELGDSALYFCASSAAGHNTEAFFGQGTRLTVV.

This clonotype was recorded many times. The DNA of the CDR3 is TGTGCCAGCAGCGCGAACCAAGAGACCCAGTACTTC. Its translation: CASSANQETQYF. The rearrangement links TRBV9 to TRBJ2-5, with D unresolved. The CDR3 contains 12 residues. Trimming pared 3 bases from V and 0 bases from J, leaving 3 bases between. Germline V lookup: CDR1 SGDLS, CDR2 YYNGEE.

The V call is TRBV5-1, the J call TRBJ1-3; no reliable D call. V was cut by 4 bases and J by 4 bases, with 9 bases left in between. The CDR3 has 13 residues. In germline, CDR1 is SGHRS, CDR2 YFSETQ. CDR3 in amino acids: CASSRDGGNTIYF. For the CDR3, the DNA is TGCGCCAGCAGCCGCGACGGGGGAAACACCATATATTTT.

This chain joins TRBV27 and TRBJ1-1; D remains ambiguous. Germline V CDR1 and CDR2: MNHEY, SMNVEV (reference sequence). V lost 5 bases and J lost 11, with 21 bases in between. This CDR3 region has 14 residues. The DNA for the CDR3 is TGTGCCAGCAGTCCCTGGACGGTGGACGTAGAGGCTTTCTTT. Its translation is CASSPWTVDVEAFF.